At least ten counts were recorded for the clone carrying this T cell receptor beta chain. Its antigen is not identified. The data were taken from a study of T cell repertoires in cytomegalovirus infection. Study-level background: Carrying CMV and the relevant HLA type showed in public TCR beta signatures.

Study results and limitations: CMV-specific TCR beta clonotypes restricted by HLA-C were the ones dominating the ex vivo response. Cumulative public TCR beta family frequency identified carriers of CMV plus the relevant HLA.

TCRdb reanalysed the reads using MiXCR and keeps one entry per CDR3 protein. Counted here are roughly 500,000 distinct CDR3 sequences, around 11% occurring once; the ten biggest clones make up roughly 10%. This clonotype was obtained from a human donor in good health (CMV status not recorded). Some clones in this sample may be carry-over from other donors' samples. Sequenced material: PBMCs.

The CDR3 sequence is CASSRTRQGGTGELFF. The CDR3 nucleotides read TGTGCCAGCAGCCGTACACGACAGGGGGGCACCGGGGAGCTGTTTTTT. The chain couples TRBV11-3 to TRBJ2-2, with TRBD1 matching over 9 bases. The CDR3 runs 16 residues. CDR1 is SGHNT, CDR2 YENEEA, per germline. The V and J ends lost 5 bases and 4 bases, in that order; junction bases with no gene match: 8. Combining the CDR3 with reference TRBV11-3 and TRBJ2-2 gives the whole variable domain EAGVVQSPRYKIIEKKQPVAFWCNPISGHNTLYWYLQNLGQGPELLIRYENEEAVDDSQLPKDRFSAERLKGVDSTLKIQPAELGDSAVYLCASSRTRQGGTGELFFGEGSRLTVL.